This TCR beta chain emerged from a study of long-term antiretroviral therapy in people with HIV (dated 2022 in TCRdb). Study-level background: The earliest samples were collected about a decade before the 2015 WHO recommendation for immediate ART, when ART was typically delayed until CD4 counts fell. A retrospective serial study tested whether ART initiation and durable HIV suppression were associated with changes in peripheral blood TRB repertoire composition and diversity. A total of roughly 200 cryopreserved PBMC samples came from 25 to 35 adults with confirmed HIV infection and were collected serially over a mean of approximately 6 years (range 1-12). Among the approximately 30 participants with HIV, roughly eleven were female. Test extractions of a monoclonal T-cell line alongside a few dozen polyclonal samples showed no cross-contamination during QIAcube processing.

To be included, a participant needed at least one PBMC sample from before ART initiation plus at least two post-ART samples. All participants with HIV were treated in the United States of America. Before DNA extraction, cryopreserved samples of about 1-11 million PBMC were thawed and then washed. At the time of the earliest PBMC sample for each participant with HIV, ages ranged from about 23 to 60 years. PBMC samples were contributed by each participant from 1-4 timepoints before ART initiation and 2-8 timepoints after ART initiation, with a median of 7 samples. For every participant, serial HIV viral load, CD4+ T-cell count, ART history and demographic data were obtained. Using a Qiagen kit on a QIAcube, genomic DNA was extracted from unsorted PBMC, with samples processed in batches of 12. V is trimmed back by 0 bases and J by 2 bases, and the junction contains 5 bases that no gene match accounts for. Taken from cysteine to phenylalanine, the CDR3 has 16 residues. Here the CDR3 DNA is all that survives: 48 bases in frame from base 1. CDR1 MNHNS and CDR2 SASEGT were looked up in the germline V gene.

Sequencing of the TRB variable region was done with the immunoSEQ hsTCRB v3.0 assay at survey level resolution. TRB sequencing targeted a depth of 40,000-50,000 T-cell genomes per sample. TRB libraries were pooled and sequenced on an Illumina MiSeq using a v3 150-cycle kit. From the authors' description of their analysis: Repertoire analysis was run in R within a reproducible Nextflow workflow that covered QC, data transformation and analysis. LymphoSeq2, an R package for exploring AIRR-Seq data, was used to implement the custom analyses. A handful of samples that produced fewer than 5000 total TRB sequences were removed, so approximately 190 HIV repertoires were analyzed. Among the approximately 190 HIV repertoires that were kept, 59 were collected before ART initiation and about 130 were collected after ART initiation. Each repertoire was downsampled to 5000 TRB nucleotide sequences, and summary statistics were averaged across 100 downsampling iterations. Only TRB sequences with CDR3 regions of at least seven amino acids were retained for analysis. A Shannon entropy-derived clonality score and the Gini coefficient were used to measure diversity. In repertoire networks, the top 5000 CDR3 amino acid sequences were linked whenever an edit distance of one separated two sequences. For TRB CDR3 amino acid sequences, GLIPH2 was used to predict antigen specificity groups and MHC restriction. CDR3 amino acid sequences were matched against VDJdb and McPAS-TCR to flag known CMV, EBV, HIV or tissue antigen associations. Pre-ART, post-ART and control groups were compared with Wilcoxon signed-rank tests and Holm-Bonferroni correction. Entries here come from immuneACCESS through TCRdb and include only in-frame sequences with V and J called. Some clones fail to appear in such tables; in the studies checked, an unresolved V gene covers under half of the shortfall, and the cause of the remainder is unknown. For V, J and clone size, that table is used; D and trimming come from the DNA. This sample is represented by some 25,000 clones; almost 85% of them were singletons. The top ten hold 5.5% of the sample.

A remark on this clone: This clone's antigen is unknown. Per-base quality was not reported, and no clone a single base away is much larger than it.

On the study overall, not on this receptor specifically: Inferences about post-ART repertoire changes are limited because no data were available on ART adherence, viral resistance or therapy changes. Because pre-ART samples had limited cell numbers, unsorted PBMC were profiled rather than sorted CD4+ and CD8+ T cells. ART initiation was associated with a significant increase in TRB diversity, but diversity stayed significantly below transplant donor controls even after long-term ART. Compared with controls, HIV repertoires had narrower CDR3 length ranges, and the network structure pointed to an antigen-experienced repertoire that shifted only slightly toward naive after ART. At every time point, the repertoire was dominated by expanded TRB clones first identified before ART initiation, although this dominance fluctuated and, in many PLHIV, declined after ART. The samples span the years 2004 to 2017, and the ART regimens used may be less effective than current regimens. Because PBMC availability was limited, only the TCR beta chain was sequenced, with no alpha chain pairing.

The sequence derives from a woman in her 30s with HIV. The source material was unsorted PBMCs, sampled 1.1 years before starting antiretroviral therapy. The rearranged chain carries TRBV6-1 and TRBJ2-7; TRBD1 lines up with 9 middle nucleotides. The CDR3 corresponds to CASSEAGTGTTYEQYF. The base sequence is TGTGCCAGCAGTGAAGCCGGGACAGGGACTACCTACGAGCAGTACTTC.